This T cell receptor beta chain stems from a study of T cells in Graves' hyperthyroidism and ophthalmopathy. Regarding the study as a whole: Appearing also in blood were most of the thyroid clonotypes expanded above 0.001.

Any patient presenting with uncontrolled infection, other autoimmune disease, pregnancy or lactation was left out. This clonotype has a handful of counts. Its specificity is not known. What was amplified from RNA transcripts were TCR beta CDR3 regions. Using the HTBI primer set, a first-round RT-PCR was run on the TCR CDR3. MiXCR, applied by TCRdb to the multiplex PCR reads, yields one record per CDR3 protein. This table holds more than 500,000 distinct CDR3 sequences, 12% to 15% found once. CDR1 and CDR2 from the germline V gene are SGDLS and YYNGEE. J gave up 0 bases and V 2 bases, and 3 bases lay outside the gene matches. This CDR3 is built from 15 residues.

This TCR was sampled from a woman between 40 and 55 years old with Graves' hyperthyroidism. The specimen sequenced was blood. This sequence joins TRBV9 and TRBJ2-3, with 7 nucleotides matching TRBD1. CDR3 in DNA: TGTGCCAGCAGCGTGACAGGGATTAGCACAGATACGCAGTATTTT. It specifies CASSVTGISTDTQYF.